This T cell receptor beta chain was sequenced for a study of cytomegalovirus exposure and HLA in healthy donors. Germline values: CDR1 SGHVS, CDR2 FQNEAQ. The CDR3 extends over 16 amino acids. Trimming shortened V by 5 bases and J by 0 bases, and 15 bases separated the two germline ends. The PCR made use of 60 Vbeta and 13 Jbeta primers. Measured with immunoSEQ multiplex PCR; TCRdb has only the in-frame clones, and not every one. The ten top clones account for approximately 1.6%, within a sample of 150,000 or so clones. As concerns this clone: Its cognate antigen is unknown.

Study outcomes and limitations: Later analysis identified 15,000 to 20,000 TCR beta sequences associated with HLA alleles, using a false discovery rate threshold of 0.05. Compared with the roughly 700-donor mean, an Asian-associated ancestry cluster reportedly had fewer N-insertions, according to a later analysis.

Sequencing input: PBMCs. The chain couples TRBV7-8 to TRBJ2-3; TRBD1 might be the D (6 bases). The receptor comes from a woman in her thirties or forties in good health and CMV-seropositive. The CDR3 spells CASSPRDRHSTDTQYF. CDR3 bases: TGTGCCAGCAGCCCTCGAGACAGGCATAGCACAGATACGCAGTATTTT.